The 22 T cell receptor beta chains below come from one sample, sequenced in a study of T cell responses to AZD1222 COVID-19 vaccine. Libraries were prepared by immunoSEQ multiplex PCR; TCRdb keeps only in-frame clonotypes and omits some of them. The sample consists of over 100,000 clones, around 81% of them appearing once. Here the sequenced sample was peripheral blood, taken on day 0 of AZD1222 vaccination. The receptors come from an adult in good health.

The rearrangement joins TRBV7-2 to TRBJ1-2; no firm D call. Germline V gives CDR1 SGHTA, CDR2 FQGNSA. V lost 4 bases to trimming and J lost 5 bases, with 20 bases between them. The CDR3 is 16 amino acids. Written as DNA, the CDR3 is TGTGCCAGCAGCTCAGGAACCCCTACAGCTATTTATGGCTACACCTTC. Protein sequence: CASSSGTPTAIYGYTF.

The chain combines TRBV5-4 with TRBJ2-5, with 9 bases identical to TRBD1. This CDR3 is built from 13 residues. Per germline, CDR1 SGHNT and CDR2 YYREEE (reference sequence). With 4 bases clipped from V and 4 bases from J, the junction kept 2 bases outside the gene matches. In DNA form, the CDR3 reads TGTGCCAGCAGCAGGGACAGGGCAGAGACCCAGTACTTC. Its translation is CASSRDRAETQYF.

This chain joins TRBV19 and TRBJ1-2, with 9 bases fitting TRBD1. CDR1 is LNHDA and CDR2 is SQIVND in the germline V gene (reference sequence). V was clipped by 6 bases and J by 1 base; unmatched bases: 3. The CDR3 spans 14 residues. CDR3: CASRDRGRNYGYTF. The CDR3 coding sequence is TGTGCCAGTAGGGACAGGGGTCGTAACTATGGCTACACCTTC.

This chain links TRBV28 with TRBJ2-7; a weak D match, TRBD2 (5 bases). The CDR3 consists of 14 residues. Germline V gene lookup returns CDR1 MDHEN and CDR2 SYDVKM. Trimming took off 6 bases at V and 0 bases at J, with 12 bases between the two ends. CDR3: CASRTGLSSYEQYF. The CDR3 coding sequence is TGTGCCAGCAGAACTGGACTTAGCTCCTACGAGCAGTACTTC. The complete variable domain, with remaining parts taken from reference TRBV28 and TRBJ2-7, reads DVKVTQSSRYLVKRTGEKVFLECVQDMDHENMFWYRQDPGLGLRLIYFSYDVKMKEKGDIPEGYSVSREKKERFSLILESASTNQTSMYLCASRTGLSSYEQYFGPGTRLTVT.

The chain recombines TRBV18 with TRBJ1-4; D is perhaps TRBD1 (5 bases). Germline assignment: CDR1 KGHSH and CDR2 LQKENI. CDR3 length equals 14 residues. V was pared by 3 bases and J by 6 bases, with 11 bases between. The CDR3: CASSPRAGYEKLFF. The DNA for the CDR3 is TGTGCCAGCTCACCCCGGGCAGGGTATGAAAAACTGTTTTTT.

This sequence joins TRBV5-1 and TRBJ1-1, with D tentatively TRBD1 (6 bases). The CDR3 consists of 13 residues. Trimming took off 4 bases at V and 6 bases at J, with 13 bases between the two ends. CDR1 SGHRS and CDR2 YFSETQ come from the germline V gene. In DNA, the CDR3 is TGCGCCAGCAGCCCGGGGGCTTCCGCTGAAGCTTTCTTT. This codes for CASSPGASAEAFF. The full variable domain, in which reference TRBV5-1 and TRBJ1-1 provide the parts outside the CDR3, is KAGVTQTPRYLIKTRGQQVTLSCSPISGHRSVSWYQQTPGQGLQFLFEYFSETQRNKGNFPGRFSGRQFSNSRSEMNVSTLELGDSALYLCASSPGASAEAFFGQGTRLTVV.

The genes are TRBV7-2 and TRBJ2-5, with D hard to call. CDR1 is SGHTA and CDR2 is FQGNSA in the germline V gene. The CDR3 is made up of 11 amino acids. V was clipped by 5 bases and J by 2 bases, with 3 bases between them. CDR3 sequence (DNA): TGTGCCAGCAGCGCGCAAGAGACCCAGTACTTC. It yields the protein CASSAQETQYF.

This rearrangement joins TRBV27 to TRBJ1-4; no firm D call. V lost 3 bases to trimming and J lost 4 bases, with 9 bases between them. The CDR3 length is 14 residues. Germline V gene sequence: CDR1 MNHEY, CDR2 SMNVEV (reference sequence). For the CDR3, the DNA is TGTGCCAGCAGTTTTTCACAAGTTAATGAAAAACTGTTTTTT. It codes for CASSFSQVNEKLFF.

This chain connects TRBV7-2 to TRBJ2-3, with 11 nucleotides matching TRBD1. J was trimmed by 7 bases and V by 6 bases; bases with no gene match: 12. Germline lookup yields CDR1 SGHTA and CDR2 FQGNSA. The CDR3 length is 16 residues. The CDR3 spells CASRMGEGQGEYTQYF. The DNA for the CDR3 is TGTGCCAGCAGGATGGGGGAGGGACAGGGGGAATATACGCAGTATTTT. Filled out from reference TRBV7-2 and TRBJ2-3, the complete variable domain reads GAGVSQSPSNKVTEKGKDVELRCDPISGHTALYWYRQSLGQGLEFLIYFQGNSAPDKSGLPSDRFSAERTGGSVSTLTIQRTQQEDSAVYLCASRMGEGQGEYTQYFGPGTRLTVL.

Notes on this clone: Other nucleotide sequences from this sample produce the same CDR3. CDR3 sequence reads: CASGGNYGYTF. As DNA, the CDR3 is TGTGCCAGTGGGGGGAACTATGGCTACACCTTC. The chain couples TRBV28 to TRBJ1-2; perhaps TRBD1 as D (5 bases). This CDR3 comprises 11 residues. Germline V lookup: CDR1 MDHEN, CDR2 SYDVKM. V was shortened by 9 bases and J by 2 bases, with 7 bases between the two germline ends.

This chain links TRBV5-1 with TRBJ1-1; D not resolved. CDR1 SGHRS and CDR2 YFSETQ come from the germline V gene. The CDR3 spans 14 residues. Trimming cost V 1 base and J 4 bases, with 11 bases left between them. CDR3 sequence: CASSLRHGSTEAFF. CDR3 bases: TGCGCCAGCAGCTTGCGGCACGGGAGCACTGAAGCTTTCTTT.

The chain uses TRBV3-1 (or the pseudogene TRBV3-2) and TRBJ1-2; TRBD1 might be the D (5 bases). The CDR3 runs 12 residues. CDR1 is LGHDT, CDR2 YNNKEL, per germline (reference sequence). Trimming took 1 base from V and 9 from J, leaving 9 bases between them. The CDR3 region is CASSQAAGSYTF. For the CDR3, the DNA is TGTGCCAGCAGCCAAGCCGCAGGGAGCTACACCTTC.

This clone was detected only once. The gene calls are TRBV7-2 and TRBJ1-4; D unclear. Germline CDR1 and CDR2: SGHTA and FQGNSA. The V end was cut by 4 bases, the J end by 8 bases, with 14 bases between. This CDR3 contains 14 residues. CDR3: CASSSSPTAEKLFF. The CDR3 region has the DNA TGTGCCAGCAGCTCCAGTCCAACCGCCGAAAAACTGTTTTTT.

The chain's CDR3 is CASSLIQGFYNEQFF. DNA of the CDR3: TGTGCCAGCAGCTTGATACAGGGGTTCTACAATGAGCAGTTCTTC. The chain couples TRBV7-2 to TRBJ2-1, with TRBD1 matching over 7 bases. Germline CDR1 SGHTA, CDR2 FQGNSA. This CDR3 region has 15 residues. J was trimmed by 3 bases and V by 3 bases; bases with no gene match: 5.

CDR3 residues: CASSRDSPDTQYF. Here the CDR3 DNA reads TGTGCCAGCAGCCGGGACAGTCCAGATACGCAGTATTTT. V is TRBV5-4 and J is TRBJ2-3; 7 positions match TRBD1. The germline gives CDR1 SGHNT, CDR2 YYREEE (reference sequence). J lost 4 bases, V lost 4 bases, and 3 bases had no gene match. The CDR3 loop spans 13 amino acids.

V and J are TRBV5-1 and TRBJ2-7; 7 nucleotides line up with TRBD1. The V segment lost 4 bases and the J segment 0 bases; nucleotides outside the gene matches: 4. Germline lookup yields CDR1 SGHRS and CDR2 YFSETQ. There are 14 residues in the CDR3. The CDR3 sequence is CASSAYRGSYEQYF. In DNA, the CDR3 is TGCGCCAGCAGCGCCTACAGGGGCTCCTACGAGCAGTACTTC.

The rearrangement uses TRBV18 and TRBJ1-3, with D hard to call. V was trimmed by 0 bases and J by 2 bases, leaving 5 bases between them. The CDR3 loop spans 14 amino acids. The germline CDR1 and CDR2 sequences are KGHSH and LQKENI. This CDR3 is CASSPPGAGNTIYF. The CDR3 nucleotides are TGTGCCAGCTCACCACCGGGTGCTGGAAACACCATATATTTT.

CDR3 in amino acids: CASAPGQGSGYTF. The CDR3 region has the DNA TGTGCCAGCGCCCCGGGACAGGGTAGTGGCTACACCTTC. The V gene is TRBV6-4, the J gene TRBJ1-2, with 9 positions matching TRBD1. The CDR3 spans 13 residues. Per the germline V gene, CDR1 is MRHNA and CDR2 is SNTAGT. The J segment lost 7 bases and the V segment lost 8 bases, leaving 8 bases of the junction unmatched.

This clone was observed a few times. The V gene is TRBV19, the J gene TRBJ2-7; TRBD1 aligns across 8 bases. The CDR3 has 15 residues. Germline lookup yields CDR1 LNHDA and CDR2 SQIVND (reference sequence). J lost 0 bases, V lost 3 bases, and 4 bases had no gene match. Written as DNA, the CDR3 is TGTGCCAGTAGTATCAGGGGGCCAGGCTCCTACGAGCAGTACTTC. The encoded protein is CASSIRGPGSYEQYF.

To note about this clone: Additional DNA sequences in this sample encode the identical CDR3. The chain is built from TRBV6-1 and TRBJ1-2; possibly TRBD1 for D (6 bases). V lost 3 bases to trimming and J lost 4 bases, with 6 bases between them. From germline, CDR1 is MNHNS and CDR2 SASEGT. The CDR3 is made up of 12 amino acids. The CDR3 loop is CASSDRGYGYTF. The CDR3 DNA follows: TGTGCCAGCAGTGACAGGGGCTATGGCTACACCTTC.

The gene calls are TRBV28 and TRBJ1-2, with 7 bases lining up with TRBD1. The germline CDR1 and CDR2 sequences are MDHEN and SYDVKM. Germline trimming cut 7 bases from V and 8 bases from J; bases unmatched to any gene: 16. The CDR3 is 15 amino acids. The CDR3 protein is CASTPGGTAQGGYTF. CDR3 bases: TGTGCCAGCACGCCCGGAGGGACAGCCCAGGGAGGCTACACCTTC.

This clone was seen a single time. The CDR3 reads CASSFGGGEYEQYF. The CDR3 region has the DNA TGTGCCAGCAGTTTCGGCGGGGGGGAATACGAGCAGTACTTC. This chain connects TRBV27 to TRBJ2-7; the match to TRBD2 covers 9 bases. Unmatched junction bases numbered 4, after V lost 3 bases and J lost 4 bases. There are 14 residues in the CDR3. CDR1 MNHEY and CDR2 SMNVEV come from the germline V gene (reference sequence).